This TCR beta chain was observed in a study of graft-versus-host responses after intestinal transplantation. In the study overall: The study gave all recipients anti-thymocyte globulin induction, then tacrolimus and steroids for two to three years. Findings of the study overall: Subjects displaying graft-donor T cell macrochimerism possessed elevated graft-versus-host to host-versus-graft clonal ratios inside allografts.

To note about this clone: Its antigen remains unknown.

The CDR3 extends over 13 amino acids. Germline V CDR1 and CDR2: SGHRS, YFSETQ. The V and J ends lost 4 bases and 3 bases respectively, with 10 bases between them. Produced via immunoSEQ multiplex PCR; TCRdb's table is partial and in-frame only. The sample comprises about 130,000 clones, roughly 91% of which are singletons, and 0.19% rests with the top ten. The sequence derives from a human donor who received an intestinal transplant. The chain joins TRBV5-1 to TRBJ2-5, with D unclear. Source: unstimulated CD4+ T cells sorted from spleen or lymph node cells, taken before intestinal transplant. The CDR3 sequence is CASSPEQKETQYF. In nucleotides, the CDR3 is TGCGCCAGCAGCCCGGAGCAAAAAGAGACCCAGTACTTC.